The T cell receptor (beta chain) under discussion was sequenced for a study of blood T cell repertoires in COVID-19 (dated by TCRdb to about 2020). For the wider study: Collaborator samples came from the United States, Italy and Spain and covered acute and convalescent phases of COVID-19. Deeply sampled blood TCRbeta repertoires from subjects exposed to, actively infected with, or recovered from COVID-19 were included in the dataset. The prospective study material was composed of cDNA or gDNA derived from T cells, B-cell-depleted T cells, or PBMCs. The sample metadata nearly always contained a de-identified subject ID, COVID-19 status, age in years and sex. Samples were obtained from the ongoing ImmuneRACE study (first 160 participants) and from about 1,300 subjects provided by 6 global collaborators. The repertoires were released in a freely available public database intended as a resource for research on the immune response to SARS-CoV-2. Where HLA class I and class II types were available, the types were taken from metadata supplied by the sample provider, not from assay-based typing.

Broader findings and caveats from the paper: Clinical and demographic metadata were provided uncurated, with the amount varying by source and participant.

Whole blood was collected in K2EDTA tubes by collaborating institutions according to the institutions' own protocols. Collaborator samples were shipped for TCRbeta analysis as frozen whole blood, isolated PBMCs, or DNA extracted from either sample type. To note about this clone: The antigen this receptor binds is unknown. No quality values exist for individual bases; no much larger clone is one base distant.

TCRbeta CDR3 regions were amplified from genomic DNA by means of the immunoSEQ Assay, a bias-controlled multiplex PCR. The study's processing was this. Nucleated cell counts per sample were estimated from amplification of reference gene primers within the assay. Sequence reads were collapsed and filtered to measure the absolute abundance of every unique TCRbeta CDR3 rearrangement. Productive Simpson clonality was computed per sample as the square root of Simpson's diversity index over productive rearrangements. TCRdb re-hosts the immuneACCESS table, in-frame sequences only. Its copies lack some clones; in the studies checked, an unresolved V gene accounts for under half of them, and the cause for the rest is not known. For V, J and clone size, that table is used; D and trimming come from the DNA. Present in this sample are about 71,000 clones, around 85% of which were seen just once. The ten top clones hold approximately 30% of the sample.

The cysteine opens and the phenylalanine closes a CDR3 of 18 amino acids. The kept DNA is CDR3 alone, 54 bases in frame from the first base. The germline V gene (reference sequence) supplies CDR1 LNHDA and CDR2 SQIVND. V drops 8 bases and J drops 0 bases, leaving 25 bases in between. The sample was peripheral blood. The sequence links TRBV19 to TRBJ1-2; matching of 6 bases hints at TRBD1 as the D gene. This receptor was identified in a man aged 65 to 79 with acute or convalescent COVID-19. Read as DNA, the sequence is TGTGCCAGTCTCCCTAGCGGACAGAACGTTCTCTCTAACTATGGCTACACCTTC. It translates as CASLPSGQNVLSNYGYTF.